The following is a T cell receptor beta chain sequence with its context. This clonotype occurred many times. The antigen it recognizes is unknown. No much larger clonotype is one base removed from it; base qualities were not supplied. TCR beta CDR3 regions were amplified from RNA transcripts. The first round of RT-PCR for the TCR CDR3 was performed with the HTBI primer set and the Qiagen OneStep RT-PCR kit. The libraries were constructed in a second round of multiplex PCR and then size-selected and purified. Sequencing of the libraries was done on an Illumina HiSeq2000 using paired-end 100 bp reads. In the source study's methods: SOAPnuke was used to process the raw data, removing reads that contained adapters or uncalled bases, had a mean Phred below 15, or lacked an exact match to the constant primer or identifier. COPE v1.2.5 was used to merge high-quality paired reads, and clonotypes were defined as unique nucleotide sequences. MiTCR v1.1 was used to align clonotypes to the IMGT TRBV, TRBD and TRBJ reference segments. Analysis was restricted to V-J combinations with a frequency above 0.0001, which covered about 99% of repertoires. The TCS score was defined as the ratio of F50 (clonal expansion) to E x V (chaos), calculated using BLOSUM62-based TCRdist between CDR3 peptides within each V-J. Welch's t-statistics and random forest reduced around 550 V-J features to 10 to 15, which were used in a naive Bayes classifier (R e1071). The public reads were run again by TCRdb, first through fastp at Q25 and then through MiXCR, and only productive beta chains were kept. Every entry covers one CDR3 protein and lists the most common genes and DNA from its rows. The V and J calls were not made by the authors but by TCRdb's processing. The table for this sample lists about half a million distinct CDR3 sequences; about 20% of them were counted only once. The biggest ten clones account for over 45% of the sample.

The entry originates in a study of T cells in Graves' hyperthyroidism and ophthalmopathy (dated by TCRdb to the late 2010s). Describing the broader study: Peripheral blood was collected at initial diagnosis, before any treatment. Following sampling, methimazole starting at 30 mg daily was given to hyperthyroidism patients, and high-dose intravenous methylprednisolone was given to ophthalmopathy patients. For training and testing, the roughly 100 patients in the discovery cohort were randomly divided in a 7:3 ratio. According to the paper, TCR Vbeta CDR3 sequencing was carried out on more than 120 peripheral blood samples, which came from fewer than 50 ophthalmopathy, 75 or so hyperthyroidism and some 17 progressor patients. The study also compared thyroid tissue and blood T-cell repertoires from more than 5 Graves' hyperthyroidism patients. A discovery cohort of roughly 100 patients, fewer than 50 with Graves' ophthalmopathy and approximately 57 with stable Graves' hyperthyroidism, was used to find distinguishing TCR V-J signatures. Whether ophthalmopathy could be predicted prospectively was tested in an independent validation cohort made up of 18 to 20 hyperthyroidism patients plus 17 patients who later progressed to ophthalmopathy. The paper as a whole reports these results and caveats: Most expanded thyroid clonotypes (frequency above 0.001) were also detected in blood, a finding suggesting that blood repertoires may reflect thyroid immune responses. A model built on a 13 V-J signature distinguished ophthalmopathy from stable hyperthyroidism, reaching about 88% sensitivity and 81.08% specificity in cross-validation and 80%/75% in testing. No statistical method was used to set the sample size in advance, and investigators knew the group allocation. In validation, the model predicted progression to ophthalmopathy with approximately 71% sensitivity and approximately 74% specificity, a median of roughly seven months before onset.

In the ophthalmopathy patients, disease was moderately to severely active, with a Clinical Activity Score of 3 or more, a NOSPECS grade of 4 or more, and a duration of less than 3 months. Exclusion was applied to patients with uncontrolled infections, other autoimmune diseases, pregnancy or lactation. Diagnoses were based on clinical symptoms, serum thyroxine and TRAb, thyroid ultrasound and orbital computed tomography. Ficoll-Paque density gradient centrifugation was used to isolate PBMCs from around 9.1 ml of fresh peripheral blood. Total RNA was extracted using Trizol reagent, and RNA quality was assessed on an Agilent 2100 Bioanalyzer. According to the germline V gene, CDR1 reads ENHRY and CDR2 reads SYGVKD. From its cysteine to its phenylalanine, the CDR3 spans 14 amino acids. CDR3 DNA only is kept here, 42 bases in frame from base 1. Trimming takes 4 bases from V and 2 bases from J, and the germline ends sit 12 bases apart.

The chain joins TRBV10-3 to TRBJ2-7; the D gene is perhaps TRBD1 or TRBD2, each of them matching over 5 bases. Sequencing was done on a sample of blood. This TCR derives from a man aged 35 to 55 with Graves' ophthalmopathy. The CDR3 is CAISGGGATYEQYF. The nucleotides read TGTGCCATCAGTGGTGGGGGTGCGACCTACGAGCAGTACTTC.